Here is one T cell receptor beta chain with its context. This sample also contains other DNA sequences that code for the same CDR3. Sequenced by immunoSEQ multiplex PCR; TCRdb stores in-frame clones only, minus some. The sample includes about 48,000 clones, 89% of them seen just once. Germline values: CDR1 LGHNA, CDR2 YSLEER. V was shortened by 2 bases and J by 4 bases, with 15 bases between the two germline ends. This CDR3 has 15 amino acids. This entry comes from a study of OX40 agonist ivuxolimab in advanced cancers. About the study: Patients treated during dose escalation were battling hepatocellular carcinoma, melanoma, renal cell or head and neck cancer.

The source is an adult with an advanced solid tumor such as melanoma, head and neck, liver or kidney cancer. V is TRBV4-3 and J is TRBJ2-7; a possible D gene is TRBD1 (6 bases). Sequencing was performed on CD4+ or CD8+ T cells sorted from blood, taken in a trial of the OX40 agonist ivuxolimab. CDR3 residues: CASSQLRDTSYEQYF. The CDR3 coding sequence is TGCGCCAGCAGCCAACTCCGGGACACTTCTTACGAGCAGTACTTC.